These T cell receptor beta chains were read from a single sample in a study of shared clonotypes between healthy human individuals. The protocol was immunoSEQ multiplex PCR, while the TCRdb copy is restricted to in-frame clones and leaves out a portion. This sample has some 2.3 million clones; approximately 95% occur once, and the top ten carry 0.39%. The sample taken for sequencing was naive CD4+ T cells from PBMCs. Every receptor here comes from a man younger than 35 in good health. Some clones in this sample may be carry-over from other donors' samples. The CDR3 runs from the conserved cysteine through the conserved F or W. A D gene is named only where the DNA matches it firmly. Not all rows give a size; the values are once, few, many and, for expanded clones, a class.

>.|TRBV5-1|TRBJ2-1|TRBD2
TGCGCCAGCAGCTTGGATAGCGGGGCGAGCTCCTACAATGAGCAGTTCTTC
CASSLDSGASSYNEQFF
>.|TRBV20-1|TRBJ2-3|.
TGCAGTGCCGGCCTCCGGGATACGCAGTATTTT
CSAGLRDTQYF
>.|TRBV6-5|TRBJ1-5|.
TGTGCCAGCAGGAAACAGATTAGCAATCAGCCCCAGCATTTT
CASRKQISNQPQHF
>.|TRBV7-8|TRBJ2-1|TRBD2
TGTGCCAGCAGCTTATCGGGGCGGGGAATTAGGACTAGCCCGCTGAATGAGCAGTTCTTC
CASSLSGRGIRTSPLNEQFF
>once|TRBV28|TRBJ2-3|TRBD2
TGTGCCAGCAGTTTCGCGGGAGAAGCCACAGATACGCAGTATTTT
CASSFAGEATDTQYF
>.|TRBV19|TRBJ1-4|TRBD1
TGTGCCAGCCAAGACAGGGGACGAGATAATGAAAAACTGTTTTTT
CASQDRGRDNEKLFF
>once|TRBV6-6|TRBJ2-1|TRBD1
TGTGCCAGGAGACAGGGCTCCTACAATGAGCAGTTCTTC
CARRQGSYNEQFF
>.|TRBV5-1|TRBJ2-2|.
TGCGCCACCATGACAGGAACGAACACCGGGGAGCTGTTTTTT
CATMTGTNTGELFF
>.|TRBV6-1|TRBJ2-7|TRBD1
TGTGCCAGCAGCCGGGACAGCAGGAGCTCCTACGAGCAGTACTTC
CASSRDSRSSYEQYF
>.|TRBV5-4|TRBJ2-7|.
TGTGCCAGCAGCTTAGGGGGTGTCTACGAGCAGTACTTC
CASSLGGVYEQYF
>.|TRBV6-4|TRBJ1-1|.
TGTGCCAGCAGTGTCCTACACGGGACGGAAGCTTTCTTT
CASSVLHGTEAFF
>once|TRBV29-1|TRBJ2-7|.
TGCAGCGTTGTAGTCTCTCTAAAGCCGACCTCCTACGAGCAGTACTTC
CSVVVSLKPTSYEQYF
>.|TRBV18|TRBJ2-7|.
TGTGCCAGCTCACCGCCAGAGACCTACGAGCAGTACTTC
CASSPPETYEQYF
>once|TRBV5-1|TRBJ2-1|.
TGCGCCAGCAGCCCCCTGGGGCGGCAGATCCCTAGGGAGCAGTTCTTC
CASSPLGRQIPREQFF
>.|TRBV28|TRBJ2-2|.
TGTGCCAGCAGAAACCACCTTACTCCCGCGAACACCGGGGAGCTGTTTTTT
CASRNHLTPANTGELFF
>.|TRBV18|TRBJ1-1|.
TGTGCCAGCTCAGAAAACAGGGTGAACACTGAAGCTTTCTTT
CASSENRVNTEAFF
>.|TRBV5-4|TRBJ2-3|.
TGTGCCAGCAGCTGGCAAGATCGTCGCACAGATACGCAGTATTTT
CASSWQDRRTDTQYF
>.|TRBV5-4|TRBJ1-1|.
TGTGCCAGCAGCACCTACGCTAGGGTGAACACTGAAGCTTTCTTT
CASSTYARVNTEAFF
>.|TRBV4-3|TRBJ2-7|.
TGCGCCAGCAGCCATTCGGGACACTCGGAGATGGGGCAGTACTTC
CASSHSGHSEMGQYF
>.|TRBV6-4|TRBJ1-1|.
TGTGCCAGTAAGTTACAAGAGAACACTGAAGCTTTCTTT
CASKLQENTEAFF
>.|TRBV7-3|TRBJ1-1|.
TGTGCCAGCAGGTACTCGCCACTTTTGAACACTGAAGCTTTCTTT
CASRYSPLLNTEAFF
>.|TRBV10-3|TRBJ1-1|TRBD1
TGTGCCATCAGTGACAGGGGGGAATCTGAAGCTTTCTTT
CAISDRGESEAFF
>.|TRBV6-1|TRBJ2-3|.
TGTGCCAGCAGTGAATATCGGCAGGCCACAGATACGCAGTATTTT
CASSEYRQATDTQYF
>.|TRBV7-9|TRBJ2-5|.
TGTGCCAGCAGCCTACGTACAGGCCAAGAGACCCAGTACTTC
CASSLRTGQETQYF
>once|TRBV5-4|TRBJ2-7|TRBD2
TGTGCCAGCGGGAATGGGCCCGGTAGCGGGGGCTACGAGCAGTACTTC
CASGNGPGSGGYEQYF
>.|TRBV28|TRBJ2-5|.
TGTGCCAGCAGTTTATCAGGGGCCGGCGGAAAAGAGACCCAGTACTTC
CASSLSGAGGKETQYF
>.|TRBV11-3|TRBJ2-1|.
TGTGCCAGCAGCTTATCCGGCCGTTACAATGAGCAGTTCTTC
CASSLSGRYNEQFF
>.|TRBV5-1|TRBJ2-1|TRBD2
TGCGCCAGCAGCCAGCCCCTAGCGGAACGGGTCAATGAGCAGTTCTTC
CASSQPLAERVNEQFF
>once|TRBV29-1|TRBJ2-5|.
TGCAGCGTTATCGGGGGGCCGGAGACCCAGTACTTC
CSVIGGPETQYF
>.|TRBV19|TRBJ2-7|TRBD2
TGTGCCAGTAGAATAGCGGGAGGGCCTCAGTACGAGCAGTACTTC
CASRIAGGPQYEQYF
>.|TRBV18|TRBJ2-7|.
TGTGCCAGCTCACGCATGGGAGGCCAGTCCTACGAGCAGTACTTC
CASSRMGGQSYEQYF
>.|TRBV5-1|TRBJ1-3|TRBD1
TGCGCCAGCAGCTACAGGGGTTCAGGAAACACCATATATTTT
CASSYRGSGNTIYF
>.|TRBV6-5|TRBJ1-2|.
TGTGCCAGCAGCGCTCTCGGCTATGGCTACACCTTC
CASSALGYGYTF
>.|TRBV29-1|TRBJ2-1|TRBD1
TGCAGCGTTGAAGGGGGACAGTACAATGAGCAGTTCTTC
CSVEGGQYNEQFF
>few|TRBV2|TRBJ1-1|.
TGTGCCAGCAGTGAATCTGGGTCTCTCGACCAAGCTTTCTTT
CASSESGSLDQAFF
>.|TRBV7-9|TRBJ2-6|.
TGTGCCAGCAGCTTACGCCGAGCCAGCGTCTCTGGGGCCAACGTCCTGACTTTC
CASSLRRASVSGANVLTF
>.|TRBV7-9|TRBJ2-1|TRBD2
TGTGCCAGCAGCCGTCTAGCGGACCGTTACAATGAGCAGTTCTTC
CASSRLADRYNEQFF
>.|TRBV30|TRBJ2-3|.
TGTGCCTGGAGGGCAGTGGATACGCAGTATTTT
CAWRAVDTQYF
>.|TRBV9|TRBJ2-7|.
TGTGCCAGCAGCGTAGACGGAGGGGGCTCCACCTACGAGCAGTACTTC
CASSVDGGGSTYEQYF
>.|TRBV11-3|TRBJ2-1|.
TGTGCCAGCAGCTTAGGCGGGGCCTACAATGAGCAGTTCTTC
CASSLGGAYNEQFF
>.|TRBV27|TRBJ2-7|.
TGTGCCAGCAGTTTTGCTAGCATTGCCTACGAGCAGTACTTC
CASSFASIAYEQYF
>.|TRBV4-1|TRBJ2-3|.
TGCGCCAGCAGCCAAGATCGGCGGGGGCGTCGATTTGGTGATACGCAGTATTTT
CASSQDRRGRRFGDTQYF
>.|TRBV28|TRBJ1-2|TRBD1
TGTGCCAGCAGTTTTTGGGCACAGGGGGGTGGCTACACCTTC
CASSFWAQGGGYTF
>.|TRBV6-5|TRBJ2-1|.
TGTGCCAGCAGTTTAGACGGGTACAATGAGCAGTTCTTC
CASSLDGYNEQFF
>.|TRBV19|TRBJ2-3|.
TGTGCCAGTAGTATAGTCTTCGGAGATACGCAGTATTTT
CASSIVFGDTQYF